The 2 T cell receptor beta chains below were found in one sample sequenced in a study of T cell changes during pregnancy in multiple sclerosis. Assay used: immunoSEQ multiplex PCR; TCRdb lists only in-frame clones, some missing. The sample shows 45,000 to 55,000 clones, roughly 88% of them seen only once. Sample: CD4+ T cells from peripheral blood mononuclear cells, taken in the second trimester of pregnancy. The receptor set was obtained from a female donor with multiple sclerosis, enrolled in a pregnancy study.

The chain couples TRBV21-1 to TRBJ1-2; TRBD1 is the table's D call, not checked against the DNA. TRBV21-1 is a pseudogene locus. This CDR3 has 13 amino acids. As DNA, the CDR3 is TGTGCCAGCACTAAACAGGGGGCAGGAGGCTACACCTTC. Amino acid sequence: CASTKQGAGGYTF.

The chain links TRBV11-3 to TRBJ2-7; 8 nucleotides line up with TRBD1. CDR1 is SGHNT and CDR2 is YENEEA in the germline V gene. The V and J ends lost 10 bases and 3 bases, in that order; junction bases with no gene match: 5. The CDR3 consists of 12 residues. The CDR3 sequence: CAKATGDYEQYF. Here the CDR3 DNA reads TGTGCCAAAGCGACAGGGGACTACGAGCAGTACTTC. The full variable domain, its missing parts supplied by reference TRBV11-3 and TRBJ2-7, is EAGVVQSPRYKIIEKKQPVAFWCNPISGHNTLYWYLQNLGQGPELLIRYENEEAVDDSQLPKDRFSAERLKGVDSTLKIQPAELGDSAVYLCAKATGDYEQYFGPGTRLTVT.